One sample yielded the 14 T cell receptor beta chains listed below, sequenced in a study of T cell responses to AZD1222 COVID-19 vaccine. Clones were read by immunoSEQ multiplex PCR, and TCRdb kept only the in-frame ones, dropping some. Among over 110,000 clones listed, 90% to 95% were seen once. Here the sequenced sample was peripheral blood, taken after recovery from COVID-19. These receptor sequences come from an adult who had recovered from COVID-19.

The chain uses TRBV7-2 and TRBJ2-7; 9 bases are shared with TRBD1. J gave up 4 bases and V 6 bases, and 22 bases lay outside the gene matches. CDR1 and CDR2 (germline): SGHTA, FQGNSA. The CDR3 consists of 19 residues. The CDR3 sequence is CASSRDDRGEFPIRYEQYF. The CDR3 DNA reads TGTGCCAGCAGTCGCGACGACAGGGGGGAATTTCCGATTAGATACGAGCAGTACTTC.

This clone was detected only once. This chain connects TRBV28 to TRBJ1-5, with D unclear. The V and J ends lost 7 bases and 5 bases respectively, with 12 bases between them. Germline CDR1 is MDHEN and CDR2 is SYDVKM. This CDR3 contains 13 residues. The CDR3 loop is CASKPGGHQPQHF. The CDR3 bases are TGTGCCAGCAAACCTGGTGGTCATCAGCCCCAGCATTTT.

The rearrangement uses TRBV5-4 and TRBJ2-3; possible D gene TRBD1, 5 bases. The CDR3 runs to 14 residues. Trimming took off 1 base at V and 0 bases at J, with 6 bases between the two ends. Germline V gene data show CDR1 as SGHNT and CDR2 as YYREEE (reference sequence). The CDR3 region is CASSLQGSTDTQYF. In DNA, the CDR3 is TGTGCCAGCAGCTTGCAGGGAAGCACAGATACGCAGTATTTT.

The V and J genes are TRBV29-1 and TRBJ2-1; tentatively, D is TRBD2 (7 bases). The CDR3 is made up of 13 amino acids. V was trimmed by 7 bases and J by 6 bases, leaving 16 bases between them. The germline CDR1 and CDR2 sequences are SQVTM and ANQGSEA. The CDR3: CSARGGSFNEQFF. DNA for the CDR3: TGCAGCGCCAGGGGCGGGAGCTTCAATGAGCAGTTCTTC.

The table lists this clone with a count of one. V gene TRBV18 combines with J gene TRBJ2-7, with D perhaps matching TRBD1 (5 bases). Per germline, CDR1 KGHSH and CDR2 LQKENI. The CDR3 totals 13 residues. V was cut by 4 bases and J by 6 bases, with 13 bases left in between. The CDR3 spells CASSLANGAEQYF. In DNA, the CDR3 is TGTGCCAGCTCACTCGCCAATGGGGCCGAGCAGTACTTC.

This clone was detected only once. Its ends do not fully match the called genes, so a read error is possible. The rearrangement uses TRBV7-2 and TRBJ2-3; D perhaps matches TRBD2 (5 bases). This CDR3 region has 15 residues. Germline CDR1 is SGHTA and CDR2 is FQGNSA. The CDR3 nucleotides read TGTGCCAGCAGCCTAGCTGCCCCTGGCACAGATACGCAGTATTTT. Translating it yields CASSLAAPGTDTQYF.

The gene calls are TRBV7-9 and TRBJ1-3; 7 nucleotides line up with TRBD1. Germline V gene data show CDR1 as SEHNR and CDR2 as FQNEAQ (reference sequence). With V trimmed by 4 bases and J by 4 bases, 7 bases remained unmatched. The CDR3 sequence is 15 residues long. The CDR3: CASSYPTGVGNTIYF. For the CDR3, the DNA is TGTGCCAGCAGCTATCCCACAGGGGTCGGAAACACCATATATTTT.

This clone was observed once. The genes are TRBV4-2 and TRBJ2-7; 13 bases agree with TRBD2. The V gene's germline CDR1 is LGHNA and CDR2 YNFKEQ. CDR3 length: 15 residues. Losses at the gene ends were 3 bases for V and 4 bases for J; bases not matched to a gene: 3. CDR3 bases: TGTGCCAGCAGCCAGGGACTAGCGGGGATTTACGAGCAGTACTTC. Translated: CASSQGLAGIYEQYF.

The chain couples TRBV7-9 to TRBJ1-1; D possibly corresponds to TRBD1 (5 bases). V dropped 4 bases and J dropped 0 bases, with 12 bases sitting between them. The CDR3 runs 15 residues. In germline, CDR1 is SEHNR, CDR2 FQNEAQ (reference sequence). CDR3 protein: CASSSRDSMNTEAFF. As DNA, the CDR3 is TGTGCCAGCAGCTCGCGCGACAGCATGAACACTGAAGCTTTCTTT.

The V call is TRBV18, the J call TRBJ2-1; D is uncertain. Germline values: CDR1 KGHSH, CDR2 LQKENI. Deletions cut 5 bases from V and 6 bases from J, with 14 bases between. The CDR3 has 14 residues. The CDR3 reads CASSTSFGANEQFF. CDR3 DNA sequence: TGTGCCAGCTCAACAAGCTTTGGAGCCAATGAGCAGTTCTTC.

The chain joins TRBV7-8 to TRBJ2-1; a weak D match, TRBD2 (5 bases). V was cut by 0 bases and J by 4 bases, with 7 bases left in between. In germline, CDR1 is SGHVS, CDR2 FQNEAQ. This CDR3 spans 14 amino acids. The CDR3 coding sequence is TGTGCCAGCAGCTTAGCGGGAGCGTACAATGAGCAGTTCTTC. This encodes CASSLAGAYNEQFF.

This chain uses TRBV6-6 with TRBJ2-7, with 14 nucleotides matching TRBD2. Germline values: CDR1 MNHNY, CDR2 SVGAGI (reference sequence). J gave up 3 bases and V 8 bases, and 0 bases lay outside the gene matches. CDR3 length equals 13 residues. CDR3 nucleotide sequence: TGTGCCAGCGGGACTAGCGGGAGCTACGAGCAGTACTTC. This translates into CASGTSGSYEQYF.

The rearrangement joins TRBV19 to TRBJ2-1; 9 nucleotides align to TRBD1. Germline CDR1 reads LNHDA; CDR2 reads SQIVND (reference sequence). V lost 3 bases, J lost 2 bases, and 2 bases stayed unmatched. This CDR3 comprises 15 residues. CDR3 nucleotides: TGTGCCAGTAGTATGCGACAGGGGGCCTACAATGAGCAGTTCTTC. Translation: CASSMRQGAYNEQFF.

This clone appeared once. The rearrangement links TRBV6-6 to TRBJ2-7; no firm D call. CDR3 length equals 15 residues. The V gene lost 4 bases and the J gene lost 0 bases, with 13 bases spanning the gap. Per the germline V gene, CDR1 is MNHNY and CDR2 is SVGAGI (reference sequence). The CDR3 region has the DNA TGTGCCAGCAGTTCTCCTCGGGCTCCCTCCTACGAGCAGTACTTC. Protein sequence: CASSSPRAPSYEQYF.